A selection of T cell receptor beta chains follows, all from one sample in a study of beta chain features in type 1 diabetes. Sequencing was performed with immunoSEQ multiplex PCR; in TCRdb, only in-frame clones are kept and a portion is missing. The table lists 100,000 to 150,000 clones, around 15% of them singletons. Sequencing was done on a sample of central memory CD4+ T cells from blood. The receptors stem from a man between 25 and 39 years old with type 1 diabetes. Each CDR3 is given with its conserved first and last residue. A D gene is named only where the DNA matches it firmly. Rows give clone size only sometimes, using once, few, many, or a class for an expanded clone.

clone_size j_call v_call d_call cdr3_nt cdr3_aa
NA TRBJ2-7 TRBV7-2 TRBD1 TGTGCCAGCAGCTCGGGGACAGGGTATACCTACGAGCAGTACTTC CASSSGTGYTYEQYF
few TRBJ2-5 TRBV21-1 NA TGTGCCAGCAGCAAAGATCACAGGGGAGAGACCCAGTACTTC CASSKDHRGETQYF
few TRBJ2-7 TRBV29-1 TRBD1 TGCAGCGTTTCCCCGGGACAGGCCCCCTACGAGCAGTACTTC CSVSPGQAPYEQYF
few TRBJ2-1 TRBV5-1 NA TGCGCCAGCAGCTGGCAAGGGGGTCTCGATGAGCAGTTCTTC CASSWQGGLDEQFF
NA TRBJ2-7 TRBV6-5 TRBD1 TGTGCCAGCAGTTACTCGATAGGGACAGGGGGCGAGCAGTACTTC CASSYSIGTGGEQYF
NA TRBJ1-3 TRBV4-2 NA TGTGCCAGCAGCCAAGGGAGGGCGCGGGGAAACACCATATATTTT CASSQGRARGNTIYF
many TRBJ1-2 TRBV4-2 TRBD1 TGTGCCAGCAGCTTCCGGACAGGGGAAAACTATGGCTACACCTTC CASSFRTGENYGYTF
few TRBJ2-5 TRBV27 TRBD2 TGTGCCAGCAGCCATCCGAGTAGCGGGGGGCGGCTCGAGACCCAGTACTTC CASSHPSSGGRLETQYF
NA TRBJ2-5 TRBV6-5 NA TGTGCCAGCAGTTACGGTTGGGAAGAGGAGGAGACCCAGTACTTC CASSYGWEEEETQYF
few TRBJ1-5 TRBV7-8 NA TGTGCCAGCAGCTTCGTTCGGGATCAGCCCCAGCATTTT CASSFVRDQPQHF
few TRBJ2-7 TRBV28 NA TGTGCCAGCAGTACCTCGGTGGGTGAGCAGTACTTC CASSTSVGEQYF
many TRBJ2-3 TRBV11-2 NA TGTGCCAGCAGCTTAGTAATCTATACGCAGTATTTT CASSLVIYTQYF
NA TRBJ2-1 TRBV5-4 NA TGTGCCAGCAGCTTGGAGTTTAACAATGAGCAGTTCTTC CASSLEFNNEQFF
few TRBJ1-3 TRBV9 NA TGTGCCAGCAGCGTAGAACGTTTTGGAAACACCATATATTTT CASSVERFGNTIYF
NA TRBJ2-3 TRBV2 TRBD2 TGTGCCAGCAGTGGGTTAGCGGGGGGGCCGGAAGATACGCAGTATTTT CASSGLAGGPEDTQYF
NA TRBJ1-5 TRBV7-9 NA TGTGCCAGCAGCTTAGGAGGGGATCAGCCCCAGCATTTT CASSLGGDQPQHF
NA TRBJ2-7 TRBV28 TRBD1 TGTGCCAGCAGTTCTACCGGGACAGGGGCACCTTACGAGCAGTACTTC CASSSTGTGAPYEQYF
few TRBJ2-7 TRBV7-2 NA TGTGCCAGCAGCTTAAATCTCTACGAGCAGTACTTC CASSLNLYEQYF
NA TRBJ2-7 TRBV10-2 TRBD1 TGCGCCAGCAGTGAAGGGACAGGGGGCTACGAGCAGTACTTC CASSEGTGGYEQYF
few TRBJ2-7 TRBV6-6 NA TGTGCCAGCAGGGGTCTGGGCGAGTCAAGCTCCTACGAGCAGTACTTC CASRGLGESSSYEQYF
few TRBJ2-6 TRBV7-2 NA TGTGCCAGCAGCTTAGACAGTTCAGGGGCCAACGTCCTGACTTTC CASSLDSSGANVLTF
NA TRBJ2-2 TRBV29-1 TRBD2 TGCAGCGTTGACCCTAGCGGGGTCGCCGGGGAGCTGTTTTTT CSVDPSGVAGELFF
NA TRBJ1-2 TRBV18 NA TGTGCCAGCTCACCAGAGCACTCGAACTATGGCTACACCTTC CASSPEHSNYGYTF
few TRBJ2-5 TRBV10-3 NA TGTGCCATCGGGTCCACACAAGAGACCCAGTACTTC CAIGSTQETQYF
few TRBJ1-5 TRBV11-2 TRBD1 TGTGCCAGCACTCAGGACAGGGGGAATCAGCCCCAGCATTTT CASTQDRGNQPQHF
NA TRBJ2-5 TRBV20-1 NA TGCAGTGCTAGTCAATTGACCCAGTACTTC CSASQLTQYF
few TRBJ1-1 TRBV29-1 TRBD1 TGCAGCGTTGGGGACAGGGCCGCTGAAGCTTTCTTT CSVGDRAAEAFF
few TRBJ2-4 TRBV11-2 TRBD1 TGTGCCAGCAGCTCGTATTCGGGGACAGTAGCAGCCAAAAACATTCAGTACTTC CASSSYSGTVAAKNIQYF
few TRBJ1-2 TRBV28 NA TGTGCCAGCAGCCCAGGATACTATGGCTACACCTTC CASSPGYYGYTF
few TRBJ1-2 TRBV19 NA TGTGCCAGTAGTATCGGCAGCAACTATGGCTACACCTTC CASSIGSNYGYTF
many TRBJ2-1 TRBV7-2 TRBD1 TGTGCCAGCAGCTTAACAGGACAGGGGGCCATTGAGCAGTTCTTC CASSLTGQGAIEQFF
NA TRBJ1-1 TRBV6-6 NA TGTGCCAGCAGCCTGGACGAATTCATGAACACTGAAGCTTTCTTT CASSLDEFMNTEAFF
many TRBJ1-4 TRBV4-2 TRBD1 TGTGCCAGCAGCCCCATGGGACAGGGCCTTAATGAAAAACTGTTTTTT CASSPMGQGLNEKLFF
few TRBJ1-4 TRBV30 TRBD1 TGTGCCTGGAGTGTAACAGGGGGCGTTGAAAAACTGTTTTTT CAWSVTGGVEKLFF
NA TRBJ1-5 TRBV28 TRBD1 TGTGCCAGCCTCCCGAGGTCCCGGACAGGGAATCAGCCCCAGCATTTT CASLPRSRTGNQPQHF
NA TRBJ2-5 TRBV6-6 NA TGTGCCAGCAGGGCCCTTCCGGAGACCCAGTACTTC CASRALPETQYF
many TRBJ2-1 TRBV29-1 TRBD2 TGCAGCGTTGAAGGGGGACTAGCGGTTCCCTACAATGAGCAGTTCTTC CSVEGGLAVPYNEQFF
NA TRBJ2-5 TRBV11-2 TRBD2 TGTGCCAGCAGCTTAGTGACTAGCGGGCCGCAAGAGACCCAGTACTTC CASSLVTSGPQETQYF
few TRBJ2-3 TRBV5-1 TRBD2 TGCGCCAGCAGCGAAAGCGGGGGCCGCACAGATACGCAGTATTTT CASSESGGRTDTQYF
NA TRBJ2-7 TRBV9 TRBD2 TGTGCCAGCAGCGTAGGAGGGAGGGCCTACGAGCAGTACTTC CASSVGGRAYEQYF
NA TRBJ1-5 TRBV30 NA TGTGCCTGGAGTGTACAGGTGGGAGGTCAGCCCCAGCATTTT CAWSVQVGGQPQHF
few TRBJ2-1 TRBV18 NA TGTGCCAGCTCTCCCCAGGAAGTTAGAGGAACAGTTGAGCAGTTCTTC CASSPQEVRGTVEQFF
NA TRBJ1-6 TRBV6-5 NA TGTGCCAGCAGCCGCGAGAGCTCCTATAATTCACCCCTCCACTTT CASSRESSYNSPLHF
NA TRBJ1-5 TRBV30 NA TGTGCCTGGAGTGTATCGGGTGGCCGGCCCCAGCATTTT CAWSVSGGRPQHF
few TRBJ1-2 TRBV28 NA TGTGCCAGCAGTTTAATGGGATCGGACTATGGCTACACCTTC CASSLMGSDYGYTF
NA TRBJ1-6 TRBV14 NA TGTGCCAGCAGCCTCCTCCGGGTCTCACCCCTCCACTTT CASSLLRVSPLHF
NA TRBJ2-3 TRBV7-3 TRBD2 TGTGCCAGCAGCCCCTCCCCTGGGCGGGGGGCGGATACGCAGTATTTT CASSPSPGRGADTQYF
few TRBJ1-2 TRBV5-1 NA TGCGCCAGCAGCTTGACCGGGGGCGCCAACTATGGCTACACCTTC CASSLTGGANYGYTF
NA TRBJ2-2 TRBV29-1 TRBD2 TGCAGCGTTGAAGAGTCTAGCGGGGGTCGGGGCACCGGGGAGCTGGTTTTT CSVEESSGGRGTGELVF
NA TRBJ2-1 TRBV7-8 NA TGTGCCAGCAGCTTCACGGCAGATGTCTATGAGCAGTTCTTC CASSFTADVYEQFF
few TRBJ2-3 TRBV9 TRBD1 TGTGCCAGCAGTGTTGGGACAGGGGCTAGCACAGATACGCAGTATTTT CASSVGTGASTDTQYF
NA TRBJ1-2 TRBV7-2 TRBD1 TGTGCCAGCAGCTTATATGGGACAGGCTTCCTTAACTATGGCTACACCTTC CASSLYGTGFLNYGYTF
few TRBJ2-1 TRBV9 NA TGTGCCAGCGGCGGGACCGGCTCCTACAATGAGCAGTTCTTC CASGGTGSYNEQFF
few TRBJ1-6 TRBV7-9 NA TGTGCCAGCAGCGCGACTAACGGTGATTCACCCCTCCACTTT CASSATNGDSPLHF
few TRBJ1-1 TRBV19 TRBD1 TGTGCCAGTAGTACCGGGACAGCCCCGAACACTGAAGCTTTCTTT CASSTGTAPNTEAFF
few TRBJ2-2 TRBV10-3 NA TGTGCCATCAGTGAAAGGGGCCCCGACACCGGGGAGCTGTTTTTT CAISERGPDTGELFF